Below, 2 T cell receptor beta chains from the same sample are listed, as sequenced in a study of identical twins. TCRdb analysed the 5' RACE reads with MiXCR anew, one entry per CDR3 protein. This sample carries 1.5 million to 2 million distinct CDR3 sequences, under 35% of them seen once, and the ten largest clones take around 0.25%. Sequenced input: cord blood. These receptors were collected from a newborn girl in good health.

The CDR3 loop is CASSTYGEQFF. The CDR3 DNA reads as TGTGCCAGCAGCACCTACGGGGAGCAGTTCTTC. V usage is TRBV12-3 or TRBV12-4 and J usage is TRBJ2-1; D is ambiguous. V was shortened by 6 bases and J by 10 bases, with 10 bases between the two germline ends. This CDR3 region has 11 residues.

This clonotype was counted between two and nine times. The junction differs from germline at one of its ends, possibly a read error. The chain carries TRBV27 and TRBJ2-1; 10 bases are shared with TRBD2. This CDR3 region has 16 residues. Germline CDR1 is MNHEY and CDR2 is SMNVEV (reference sequence). The CDR3 coding sequence is TGTGCCACCAGTCTAGCGGGGGAGGGAAGTCTCAATGAGCAGTTCTTC. The encoded protein is CATSLAGEGSLNEQFF.